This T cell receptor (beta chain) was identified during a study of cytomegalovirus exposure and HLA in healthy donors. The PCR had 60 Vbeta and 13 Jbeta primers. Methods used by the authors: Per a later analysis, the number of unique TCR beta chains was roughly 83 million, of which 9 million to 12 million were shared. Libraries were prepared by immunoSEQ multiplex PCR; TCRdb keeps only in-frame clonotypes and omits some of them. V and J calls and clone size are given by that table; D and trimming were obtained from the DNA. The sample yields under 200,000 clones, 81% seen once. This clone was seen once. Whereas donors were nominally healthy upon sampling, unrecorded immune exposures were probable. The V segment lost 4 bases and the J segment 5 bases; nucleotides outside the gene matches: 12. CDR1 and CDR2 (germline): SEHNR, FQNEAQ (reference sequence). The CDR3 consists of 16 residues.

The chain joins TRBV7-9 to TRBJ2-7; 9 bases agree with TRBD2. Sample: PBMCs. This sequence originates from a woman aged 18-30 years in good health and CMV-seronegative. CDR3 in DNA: TGTGCCAGCAGCTGGACGGTAGGACTAGCGTTCGACGAGCAGTACTTC. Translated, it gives CASSWTVGLAFDEQYF.